The 24 T cell receptor beta chains given below trace back to one sample, sequenced in a study of blood T cells in healthy people across ages. The use of a sample-barcoded 5' primer and a J-beta primer mix characterized a second PCR of about 7 to 12 cycles. One entry per CDR3 protein results from TCRdb running MiXCR on the 5' RACE reads. The table shows around 500,000 distinct CDR3 sequences, with 25% to 35% occurring only once. The data also belong to a second study, concerning T cells of mothers and their children.

The sequenced material came from blood. All receptors come from a boy younger than 10 in good health.

This clonotype was found a few times. The rearrangement joins TRBV5-6 to TRBJ2-7; D is possibly TRBD1 (6 bases). The germline V and J ends were trimmed by 0 bases and 3 bases, with 10 bases remaining between them. Germline values: CDR1 SGHDT, CDR2 YYEEEE. This CDR3 spans 14 amino acids. CDR3 amino acids: CASSLVDRNYEQYF. CDR3 coding DNA: TGTGCCAGCAGCTTGGTCGACAGGAACTACGAGCAGTACTTC.

This chain links TRBV6-1 with TRBJ2-7; TRBD1 matches at 9 bases. Germline trimming cut 3 bases from V and 3 bases from J; bases unmatched to any gene: 6. CDR3 length equals 15 residues. Germline V gives CDR1 MNHNS, CDR2 SASEGT. CDR3 sequence (DNA): TGTGCCAGCAGTGAGGAACAGGGGGCGCACTACGAGCAGTACTTC. Encoded protein: CASSEEQGAHYEQYF.

This clonotype occurred a few times. The chain employs TRBV11-2 and TRBJ2-7; D not certain. The CDR3 consists of 15 residues. Germline V gene sequence: CDR1 SGHAT, CDR2 FQNNGV. The V and J ends lost 0 bases and 0 bases respectively, with 9 bases between them. Here the CDR3 reads CASSLDPERSYEQYF. The DNA of the CDR3 is TGTGCCAGCAGCTTAGATCCAGAGCGCTCCTACGAGCAGTACTTC.

This clonotype has just a few counts. The chain has TRBV12-3 or TRBV12-4 and TRBJ1-1; D is possibly TRBD1 (5 bases). CDR3 length: 14 amino acids. V shed 6 bases and J shed 1 base, with 12 bases lying between them. This chain's CDR3 is CASSSGLPNTEAFF. The CDR3 coding sequence is TGTGCCAGCAGCTCGGGACTCCCGAACACTGAAGCTTTCTTT.

The chain links TRBV16 to TRBJ1-4, with D possibly TRBD1 on 5 matching bases. Germline V gives CDR1 KGHSY, CDR2 FQNENV. The CDR3 consists of 15 residues. V lost 0 bases and J 5 bases, leaving 10 bases between the germline ends. Written as DNA, the CDR3 is TGTGCCAGCAGCCAATCGTCCCAGGGAAATGAAAAACTGTTTTTT. Amino acid sequence: CASSQSSQGNEKLFF.

This sequence joins TRBV12-3 or TRBV12-4 and TRBJ1-4; no clear D gene. V was cut by 6 bases and J by 4 bases, with 30 bases left in between. CDR3 length equals 20 residues. As DNA, the CDR3 is TGTGCCAGCAGCCGGGTTCTCAGAGGTTTCCAGGCGTTGGATAATGAAAAACTGTTTTTT. It translates to CASSRVLRGFQALDNEKLFF.

The chain recombines TRBV5-1 with TRBJ1-2, with D maybe TRBD1 (6 bases). V dropped 4 bases and J dropped 2 bases, with 15 bases sitting between them. This CDR3 has 15 amino acids. CDR1 is SGHRS and CDR2 is YFSETQ in the germline V gene. The CDR3, as DNA: TGCGCCAGCAGCGCGGCTCGAGGGGGAAACTATGGCTACACCTTC. It encodes CASSAARGGNYGYTF.

The chain joins TRBV10-3 to TRBJ1-1, with a weak D call TRBD1 (5 bases). The V and J ends lost 11 bases and 10 bases respectively, with 17 bases between them. Germline CDR1 ENHRY, CDR2 SYGVKD. The CDR3 spans 11 residues. The CDR3 region is CAVKGAAGAFF. The CDR3, as DNA: TGTGCCGTAAAAGGGGCGGCCGGAGCTTTCTTT.

V and J are TRBV6-2 or TRBV6-3 and TRBJ2-5; D not resolved. CDR1 MNHEY and CDR2 SVGEGT come from the germline V gene. Trimming left V 0 bases short and J 4 bases short, with 15 bases between. The CDR3 consists of 16 residues. The CDR3 DNA reads as TGTGCCAGCAGTTACTCCCCGAGGCAGGCTGGAGAGACCCAGTACTTC. Translation gives CASSYSPRQAGETQYF.

In its sample, this clonotype was seen a few times. J is TRBJ1-2 and V is TRBV15; 8 bases line up with TRBD1. Losses at the gene ends were 5 bases for V and 3 bases for J; bases not matched to a gene: 20. CDR3 length: 19 residues. Germline lookup yields CDR1 LNHNV and CDR2 YYDKDF (reference sequence). The CDR3 nucleotides are TGTGCCACCAGCGGCTTGGTGGTGTCCGGGACAGGAGACTACTATGGCTACACCTTC. This translates into CATSGLVVSGTGDYYGYTF.

The sample holds a few counts of this clonotype. This sequence joins TRBV19 and TRBJ2-6; 10 bases are a match to TRBD1. Per the germline V gene, CDR1 is LNHDA and CDR2 is SQIVND (reference sequence). The CDR3 is 17 residues long. The junction had 5 bases not matched to a gene; V was cut back by 5 bases and J by 1 base. Written as DNA, the CDR3 is TGTGCCAGTAGTGAGGACAGGGGGGTGTCTGGGGCCAACGTCCTGACTTTC. The encoded protein is CASSEDRGVSGANVLTF. Drawing the rest from reference TRBV19 and TRBJ2-6, the complete variable domain is DGGITQSPKYLFRKEGQNVTLSCEQNLNHDAMYWYRQDPGQGLRLIYYSQIVNDFQKGDIAEGYSVSREKKESFPLTVTSAQKNPTAFYLCASSEDRGVSGANVLTFGAGSRLTVL.

This clonotype was counted only a few times. The junction differs from germline at one of its ends, possibly a read error. The V call is TRBV20-1, the J call TRBJ1-2; 8 bases agree with TRBD1. The CDR3 contains 14 residues. Germline values: CDR1 DFQATT, CDR2 SNEGSKA (reference sequence). The CDR3 protein is CSTRDPDRGYGYTF. DNA of the CDR3: TGCAGTACTAGAGATCCCGACAGGGGATATGGCTACACCTTC.

This rearrangement joins TRBV6-2 or TRBV6-3 to TRBJ2-4; D remains ambiguous. Germline values: CDR1 MNHEY, CDR2 SVGEGT. This CDR3 region has 13 residues. V lost 7 bases, J lost 7 bases, and 14 bases lay in between. The CDR3 protein is CASNLGRWNIQYF. CDR3 nucleotides: TGTGCCAGCAACCTGGGTCGGTGGAACATTCAGTACTTC.

There are a few counts of this clonotype. The V call is TRBV5-1, the J call TRBJ2-5, with 15 bases matching TRBD2. The CDR3 contains 15 residues. With 9 bases clipped from V and 1 base from J, the junction kept 4 bases outside the gene matches. Germline CDR1 is SGHRS and CDR2 is YFSETQ. CDR3 nucleotide sequence: TGCGCCACCCGGACTAGCGGGGGGGCCCAAGAGACCCAGTACTTC. Protein product: CATRTSGGAQETQYF.

The gene calls are TRBV6-1 and TRBJ2-5; TRBD1 aligns across 10 bases. Germline loops: CDR1 MNHNS, CDR2 SASEGT. This CDR3 is 13 amino acids long. The J segment lost 9 bases and the V segment lost 8 bases, leaving 9 bases of the junction unmatched. CDR3 DNA sequence: TGTGCCAGCGGGACAGGGGATTTGGTCGCCCAGTACTTC. This translates into CASGTGDLVAQYF.

The rearrangement uses TRBV7-2 and TRBJ2-7, with 7 bases lining up with TRBD2. J gave up 3 bases and V 2 bases, and 7 bases lay outside the gene matches. Germline values: CDR1 SGHTA, CDR2 FQGNSA. The CDR3 is 15 amino acids. CDR3 DNA sequence: TGTGCCAGCAGCTTATGGGGGGGAGCCCTCTACGAGCAGTACTTC. It specifies CASSLWGGALYEQYF.

J is TRBJ1-3 and V is TRBV6-5, with D tentatively TRBD1 (6 bases). Trimming stripped 6 bases from V and 0 bases from J, with 12 bases between. The CDR3 runs 15 residues. Germline-derived CDR1 and CDR2 are MNHEY and SVGAGI. The CDR3 DNA reads TGTGCCAGCAGAAAACAGGGCCACTCTGGAAACACCATATATTTT. Residues: CASRKQGHSGNTIYF.

The rearrangement links TRBV5-5 to TRBJ2-1, with 8 bases identical to TRBD2. Losses at the gene ends were 7 bases for V and 2 bases for J; bases not matched to a gene: 8. Germline V CDR1 and CDR2: SGHKS, YYEKEE (reference sequence). CDR3 length: 15 amino acids. The CDR3 sequence: CASAKRGNPYNEQFF. CDR3 DNA: TGTGCCAGCGCGAAGCGGGGGAATCCCTACAATGAGCAGTTCTTC.

This clonotype turned up a few times. The gene calls are TRBV5-5 and TRBJ1-5, with D possibly TRBD1 on 6 matching bases. V lost 2 bases, J lost 5 bases, and 14 bases lay in between. The CDR3 runs 15 residues. Germline V gene lookup returns CDR1 SGHKS and CDR2 YYEKEE (reference sequence). CDR3 coding DNA: TGTGCCAGCAGCTTACAGGGCCTAAAGGATCAGCCCCAGCATTTT. Its protein is CASSLQGLKDQPQHF.

This clonotype came up many times. V gene TRBV29-1 combines with J gene TRBJ2-1; the D is unclear. The J call may be wrong; the DNA end is better matched by TRBJ2-5. CDR3 length: 11 residues. The germline CDR1 and CDR2 sequences are SQVTM and ANQGSEA. DNA for the CDR3: TGCAGCGTTGGGAGTGGAGAGACCCAGTACTTC. It is translated as CSVGSGETQYF.

The rearrangement joins TRBV7-9 to TRBJ2-3; 10 bases align to TRBD2. Germline V CDR1 and CDR2: SEHNR, FQNEAQ (reference sequence). The junction had 4 bases not matched to a gene; V was cut back by 1 base and J by 6 bases. CDR3 size: 15 residues. This chain's CDR3 is CASSLVAGGMDTQYF. Here the CDR3 DNA reads TGTGCCAGCAGCTTAGTAGCGGGGGGCATGGATACGCAGTATTTT.

This clonotype was counted between two and nine times. The chain links TRBV10-3 to TRBJ1-4, with TRBD1 matching 9 bases. The V gene's germline CDR1 is ENHRY and CDR2 SYGVKD. Trimming took 10 bases from V and 6 from J; bases not matched to a gene: 6. There are 13 residues in the CDR3. Written as DNA, the CDR3 is TGTGCCACGCGGGACAGGGTGGATGAAAAACTGTTTTTT. Its translation is CATRDRVDEKLFF.

This clonotype was picked up a small number of times. This chain uses TRBV7-9 with TRBJ2-4, with 7 bases matching TRBD1. V lost 2 bases, J lost 5 bases, and 6 bases stayed unmatched. Germline assignment: CDR1 SEHNR and CDR2 FQNEAQ (reference sequence). This CDR3 has 15 amino acids. CDR3 protein: CASSLSGQGENIQYF. For the CDR3, the DNA is TGTGCCAGCAGCTTATCAGGGCAGGGGGAAAACATTCAGTACTTC.

The chain carries TRBV20-1 and TRBJ2-5; TRBD2 aligns across 12 bases. V shed 2 bases, J shed 2 bases, and the junction held 9 bases outside the gene matches. There are 17 residues in the CDR3. Germline CDR1 reads DFQATT; CDR2 reads SNEGSKA (reference sequence). Here the CDR3 reads CSARTLLAGGTQETQYF. In DNA form, the CDR3 reads TGCAGTGCTAGAACACTCCTAGCGGGGGGGACACAAGAGACCCAGTACTTC.